The 11 T cell receptor beta chains given below trace back to one sample, sequenced in a study of blood T cell repertoires in COVID-19. Profiling relied on immunoSEQ multiplex PCR, and the TCRdb table lists in-frame clones only, not all of them. The sample includes 250,000 to 400,000 clones, about 91% of them seen just once. Sequencing was done on a sample of peripheral blood. The origin of the receptors is a woman aged 30 to 39 with COVID-19, enrolled during active disease.

For the CDR3, the DNA is TGTGCCAGCAGCTCCCGGGACAGGTTCCGGGAGACCCAGTACTTC. Translated, it gives CASSSRDRFRETQYF. This chain connects TRBV5-6 to TRBJ2-5; TRBD1 aligns across 8 bases. Germline CDR1 is SGHDT and CDR2 is YYEEEE. There are 15 residues in the CDR3. With 3 bases clipped from V and 5 bases from J, the junction kept 9 bases outside the gene matches.

The rearrangement joins TRBV5-1 to TRBJ1-3; a weak D match, TRBD1 (6 bases). The CDR3 is made up of 16 amino acids. Germline V gene lookup returns CDR1 SGHRS and CDR2 YFSETQ. Trimming left V 1 base short and J 4 bases short, with 15 bases between. This CDR3 reads CASSLTRGARGNTIYF. Written as DNA, the CDR3 is TGCGCCAGCAGCTTGACGCGGGGGGCTAGAGGAAACACCATATATTTT.

Of note for this clone: This same CDR3 is encoded by further DNA sequences in the sample. The V and J genes are TRBV28 and TRBJ1-1, with D uncertain. CDR3 length: 13 amino acids. CDR1 and CDR2 from the germline V gene are MDHEN and SYDVKM. V dropped 1 base and J dropped 0 bases, with 3 bases sitting between them. Here the CDR3 DNA reads TGTGCCAGCAGTTTATCTGTGAACACTGAAGCTTTCTTT. Encoded protein: CASSLSVNTEAFF.

This chain connects TRBV6-2 or TRBV6-3 to TRBJ1-2; D ambiguous. This CDR3 is built from 13 residues. CDR1 is MNHEY, CDR2 SVGEGT, per germline. Trimming left V 2 bases short and J 3 bases short, with 7 bases between. This CDR3 reads CASSYVLYYGYTF. In DNA form, the CDR3 reads TGTGCCAGCAGTTACGTCCTATACTATGGCTACACCTTC.

As to this clone: This sample also contains other DNA sequences that code for the same CDR3. The chain employs TRBV6-5 and TRBJ1-2, with TRBD1 identical over 9 bases. The CDR3 runs to 14 residues. Germline CDR1 and CDR2: MNHEY and SVGAGI. After removal of 2 bases from V and 7 bases from J, the junction contained 5 bases not matched to a gene. CDR3 in amino acids: CASSYTGQGAGYTF. The CDR3 DNA sequence: TGTGCCAGCAGTTACACGGGACAGGGTGCTGGCTACACCTTC.

The rearrangement links TRBV7-2 to TRBJ2-2; D perhaps matches TRBD1 (5 bases). CDR1 is SGHTA, CDR2 FQGNSA, per germline. Trimming took 3 bases from V and 1 from J, leaving 12 bases between them. The CDR3 has 16 residues. DNA for the CDR3: TGTGCCAGCAGCTTCCGCAGGGTCAAGAACACCGGGGAGCTGTTTTTT. Translation gives CASSFRRVKNTGELFF.

The J gene is TRBJ2-3, the V gene TRBV19; 8 bases are shared with TRBD1. The CDR3 runs to 15 residues. Per germline, CDR1 LNHDA and CDR2 SQIVND (reference sequence). Germline trimming cut 0 bases from V and 6 bases from J; bases unmatched to any gene: 5. In DNA, the CDR3 is TGTGCCAGTAGTATAGATCGACAGGGGAGGGATACGCAGTATTTT. Its translation is CASSIDRQGRDTQYF.

The V and J genes are TRBV5-4 and TRBJ2-1, with 8 bases lining up with TRBD2. The V segment lost 2 bases and the J segment 6 bases; nucleotides outside the gene matches: 13. Germline assignment: CDR1 SGHNT and CDR2 YYREEE (reference sequence). This CDR3 is built from 17 residues. Here the CDR3 reads CASSLIAGLMVFNEQFF. DNA of the CDR3: TGTGCCAGCAGCTTAATAGCGGGGTTGATGGTCTTCAATGAGCAGTTCTTC.

This sequence joins TRBV7-8 and TRBJ1-2, with no clear D. V was shortened by 5 bases and J by 3 bases, with 10 bases between the two germline ends. CDR1 and CDR2 (germline): SGHVS, FQNEAQ. The CDR3 length is 13 residues. The CDR3 is CASSHQQDYGYTF. CDR3 coding DNA: TGTGCCAGCAGCCATCAGCAGGACTATGGCTACACCTTC.

The gene calls are TRBV10-1 and TRBJ2-1; TRBD1 agrees at 8 bases. This CDR3 comprises 13 residues. CDR1 is WNHNN, CDR2 SYGVQD, per germline (reference sequence). The J segment lost 13 bases and the V segment lost 0 bases, leaving 5 bases of the junction unmatched. The CDR3, as DNA: TGCGCCAGCAGTGAGTCGGGAGGACAGGGACAGTTCTTC. This sequence encodes CASSESGGQGQFF.

The V and J genes are TRBV6-5 and TRBJ1-3, with a weak D call TRBD1 (6 bases). This CDR3 contains 14 residues. V was cut by 4 bases and J by 4 bases, with 11 bases left in between. The germline gives CDR1 MNHEY, CDR2 SVGAGI. CDR3 sequence reads: CASSSPGQGNTIYF. DNA for the CDR3: TGTGCCAGCAGTTCCCCTGGACAGGGAAACACCATATATTTT.